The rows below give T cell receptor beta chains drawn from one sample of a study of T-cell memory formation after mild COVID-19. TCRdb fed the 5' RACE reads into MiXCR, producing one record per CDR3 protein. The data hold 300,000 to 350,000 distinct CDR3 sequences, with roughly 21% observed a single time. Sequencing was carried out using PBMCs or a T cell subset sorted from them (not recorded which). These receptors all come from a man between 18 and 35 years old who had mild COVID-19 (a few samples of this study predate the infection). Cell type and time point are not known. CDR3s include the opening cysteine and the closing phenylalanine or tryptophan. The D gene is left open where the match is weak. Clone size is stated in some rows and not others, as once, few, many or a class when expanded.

CDR3 protein: CASSQVRGGRTDTQYF
CDR3 DNA: TGTGCCAGCAGCCAAGTACGGGGGGGCCGGACAGATACGCAGTATTTT
J gene: TRBJ2-3
V gene: TRBV3-1
clone size: NA
D gene: TRBD2

CDR3 protein: CASSLRRVHNEQFF
CDR3 DNA: TGTGCCAGCAGCTTACGGCGGGTCCACAATGAGCAGTTCTTC
J gene: TRBJ2-1
V gene: TRBV7-3
clone size: NA
D gene: NA

CDR3 protein: CASSVQTGPEQFF
CDR3 DNA: TGTGCCAGCAGCGTCCAGACAGGGCCTGAGCAGTTCTTC
J gene: TRBJ2-1
V gene: TRBV9
clone size: few
D gene: TRBD1

CDR3 protein: CASSRVYRDTQYF
CDR3 DNA: TGCGCCAGCAGCCGGGTCTACCGGGATACGCAGTATTTT
J gene: TRBJ2-3
V gene: TRBV5-1
clone size: NA
D gene: NA

CDR3 protein: CASSPGTGWTGELFF
CDR3 DNA: TGCGCCAGCAGCCCAGGGACAGGGTGGACCGGGGAGCTGTTTTTT
J gene: TRBJ2-2
V gene: TRBV5-1
clone size: NA
D gene: TRBD1

CDR3 protein: CASSPGRGNYGYTF
CDR3 DNA: TGTGCCAGCAGCCCGGGACGGGGAAACTATGGCTACACCTTC
J gene: TRBJ1-2
V gene: TRBV7-2
clone size: NA
D gene: NA

CDR3 protein: CASSYGGTGAAETQYF
CDR3 DNA: TGTGCCAGCAGTTACGGGGGTACAGGGGCTGCAGAGACCCAGTACTTC
J gene: TRBJ2-5
V gene: TRBV6-5
clone size: NA
D gene: TRBD1

CDR3 protein: CASSLASGTNEQFF
CDR3 DNA: TGTGCCAGCAGCTTAGCATCAGGGACCAATGAGCAGTTCTTC
J gene: TRBJ2-1
V gene: TRBV7-2
clone size: NA
D gene: NA

CDR3 protein: CASSKAGAKNIQYF
CDR3 DNA: TGTGCCAGCAGCAAAGCCGGAGCCAAAAACATTCAGTACTTC
J gene: TRBJ2-4
V gene: TRBV21-1
clone size: few
D gene: NA

CDR3 protein: CASSLGQKPDTQYF
CDR3 DNA: TGTGCCAGCAGCTTAGGACAGAAGCCAGATACGCAGTATTTT
J gene: TRBJ2-3
V gene: TRBV7-2
clone size: NA
D gene: NA

CDR3 protein: CASSSRRLNTQYF
CDR3 DNA: TGCGCCAGCAGCTCCCGGCGGTTGAATACGCAGTATTTT
J gene: TRBJ2-3
V gene: TRBV5-1
clone size: NA
D gene: NA

CDR3 protein: CASMRGLAKGTQYF
CDR3 DNA: TGTGCCAGCATGAGGGGACTAGCTAAGGGGACCCAGTACTTC
J gene: TRBJ2-5
V gene: TRBV12-3/TRBV12-4
clone size: few
D gene: TRBD2

CDR3 protein: CSVDGTGETDTQYF
CDR3 DNA: TGCAGCGTGGACGGGACAGGGGAGACAGATACGCAGTATTTT
J gene: TRBJ2-3
V gene: TRBV29-1
clone size: NA
D gene: TRBD1

CDR3 protein: CASSPGWEPPETQYF
CDR3 DNA: TGTGCCAGCAGCCCTGGCTGGGAACCCCCAGAGACCCAGTACTTC
J gene: TRBJ2-5
V gene: TRBV7-3
clone size: NA
D gene: NA

CDR3 protein: CASSLAPGGVSEAFF
CDR3 DNA: TGCGCCAGCAGCTTGGCCCCAGGTGGTGTATCTGAAGCTTTCTTT
J gene: TRBJ1-1
V gene: TRBV5-1
clone size: once
D gene: NA

CDR3 protein: CASTGLGVRPADEQFF
CDR3 DNA: TGTGCCAGCACGGGGCTGGGGGTACGGCCCGCCGATGAGCAGTTCTTC
J gene: TRBJ2-1
V gene: TRBV7-8
clone size: NA
D gene: NA

CDR3 protein: CASSQVRTQGTQYF
CDR3 DNA: TGTGCCAGCAGCCAAGTCAGGACTCAAGGGACCCAGTACTTC
J gene: TRBJ2-5
V gene: TRBV3-1
clone size: NA
D gene: NA

CDR3 protein: CASSPDNGRPQHF
CDR3 DNA: TGTGCCAGCAGTCCCGATAACGGGCGGCCCCAGCATTTT
J gene: TRBJ1-5
V gene: TRBV12-3/TRBV12-4
clone size: few
D gene: NA

CDR3 protein: CASTDRASTDTQYF
CDR3 DNA: TGCGCCAGCACAGACAGGGCTAGCACAGATACGCAGTATTTT
J gene: TRBJ2-3
V gene: TRBV5-1
clone size: few
D gene: TRBD1

CDR3 protein: CASSLGYTTYEQYF
CDR3 DNA: TGCGCCAGCAGCTTGGGGTACACCACCTACGAGCAGTACTTC
J gene: TRBJ2-7
V gene: TRBV5-1
clone size: few
D gene: NA

CDR3 protein: CAISESGRNIQYF
CDR3 DNA: TGTGCCATCAGTGAGTCTGGCAGAAACATTCAGTACTTC
J gene: TRBJ2-4
V gene: TRBV10-3
clone size: NA
D gene: NA

CDR3 protein: CASTYLGGGYGYTF
CDR3 DNA: TGTGCCAGCACCTACCTCGGGGGTGGCTATGGCTACACCTTC
J gene: TRBJ1-2
V gene: TRBV6-2/TRBV6-3
clone size: NA
D gene: NA

CDR3 protein: CASSGTSGGGTKNIQYF
CDR3 DNA: TGTGCCAGCAGCGGGACTAGCGGGGGAGGGACCAAAAACATTCAGTACTTC
J gene: TRBJ2-4
V gene: TRBV7-2
clone size: many
D gene: TRBD2

CDR3 protein: CASSPDSGRGSREKLFF
CDR3 DNA: TGTGCCAGCTCACCGGACTCCGGGAGGGGGAGTCGGGAAAAACTGTTTTTT
J gene: TRBJ1-4
V gene: TRBV18
clone size: NA
D gene: NA

CDR3 protein: CASSPQGDQETQYF
CDR3 DNA: TGTGCCAGCAGCCCCCAGGGTGACCAAGAGACCCAGTACTTC
J gene: TRBJ2-5
V gene: TRBV7-6
clone size: NA
D gene: NA

CDR3 protein: CATSRDEASTDTQYF
CDR3 DNA: TGTGCCACCAGCAGAGATGAGGCTAGCACAGATACGCAGTATTTT
J gene: TRBJ2-3
V gene: TRBV15
clone size: NA
D gene: NA

CDR3 protein: CASSSGQYSPLHF
CDR3 DNA: TGTGCCAGCAGCTCGGGACAGTATTCACCCCTCCACTTT
J gene: TRBJ1-6
V gene: TRBV7-6
clone size: few
D gene: TRBD1

CDR3 protein: CASSRLDRSSYNEQFF
CDR3 DNA: TGTGCCAGCAGTCGACTGGACCGTAGCTCCTACAATGAGCAGTTCTTC
J gene: TRBJ2-1
V gene: TRBV6-2/TRBV6-3
clone size: NA
D gene: NA

CDR3 protein: CASSFSGASTDTQYF
CDR3 DNA: TGCGCCAGCAGCTTTAGCGGGGCTAGCACAGATACGCAGTATTTT
J gene: TRBJ2-3
V gene: TRBV5-1
clone size: few
D gene: TRBD2